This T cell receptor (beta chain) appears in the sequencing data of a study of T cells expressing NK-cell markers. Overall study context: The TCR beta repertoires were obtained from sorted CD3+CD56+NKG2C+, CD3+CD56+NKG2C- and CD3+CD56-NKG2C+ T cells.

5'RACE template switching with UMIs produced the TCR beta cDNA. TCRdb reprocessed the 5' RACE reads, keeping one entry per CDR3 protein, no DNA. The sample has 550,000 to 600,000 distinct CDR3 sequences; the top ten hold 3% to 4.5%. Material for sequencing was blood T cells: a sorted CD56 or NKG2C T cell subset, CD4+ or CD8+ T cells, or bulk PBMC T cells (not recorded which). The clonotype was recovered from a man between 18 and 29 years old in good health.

CDR3 in amino acids: CASRGRGYSNQPQHF. The gene calls are TRBV2 and TRBJ1-5; the D call from TCRdb, TRBD1, cannot be confirmed without DNA. Germline V lookup: CDR1 SNHLY, CDR2 FYNNEI. This CDR3 spans 15 amino acids.